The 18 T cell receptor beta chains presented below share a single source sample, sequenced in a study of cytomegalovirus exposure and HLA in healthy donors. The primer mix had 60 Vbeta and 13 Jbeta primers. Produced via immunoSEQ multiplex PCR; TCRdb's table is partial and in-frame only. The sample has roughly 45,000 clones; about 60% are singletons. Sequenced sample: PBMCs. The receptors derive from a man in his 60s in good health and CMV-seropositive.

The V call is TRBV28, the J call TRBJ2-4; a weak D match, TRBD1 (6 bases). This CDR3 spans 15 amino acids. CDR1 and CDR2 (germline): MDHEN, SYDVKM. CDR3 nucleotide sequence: TGTGCGACGCAACCCAGGGGATGGGCCAAAAACATTCAGTACTTC. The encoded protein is CATQPRGWAKNIQYF.

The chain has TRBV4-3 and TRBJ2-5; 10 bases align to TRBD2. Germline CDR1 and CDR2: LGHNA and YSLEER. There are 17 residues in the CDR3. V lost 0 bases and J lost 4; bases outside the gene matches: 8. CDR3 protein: CASSQEPAGGPGETQYF. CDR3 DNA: TGCGCCAGCAGCCAAGAGCCAGCGGGAGGGCCAGGAGAGACCCAGTACTTC.

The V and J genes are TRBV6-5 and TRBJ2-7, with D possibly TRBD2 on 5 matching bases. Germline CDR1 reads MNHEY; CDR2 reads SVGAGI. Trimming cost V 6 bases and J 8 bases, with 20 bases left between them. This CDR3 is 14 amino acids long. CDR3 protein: CASRPWTLTGKQYF. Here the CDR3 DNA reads TGTGCCAGCAGACCTTGGACGCTTACCGGGAAGCAGTACTTC.

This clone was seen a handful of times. The CDR3 reads CASSLRRENTGELFF. CDR3 in DNA: TGTGCCAGCAGCTTAAGGCGGGAGAACACCGGGGAGCTGTTTTTT. V usage is TRBV7-2 and J usage is TRBJ2-2; weak D call: TRBD2 (6 bases). From germline, CDR1 is SGHTA and CDR2 FQGNSA. The CDR3 is 15 amino acids. V lost 2 bases, J lost 1 base, and 8 bases lay in between.

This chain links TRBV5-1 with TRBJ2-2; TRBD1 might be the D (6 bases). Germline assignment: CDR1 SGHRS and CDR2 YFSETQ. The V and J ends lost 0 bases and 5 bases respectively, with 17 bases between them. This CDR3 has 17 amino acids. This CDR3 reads CASSLEGWGRRTGELFF. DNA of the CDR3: TGCGCCAGCAGCTTGGAGGGATGGGGGCGCCGTACCGGGGAGCTGTTTTTT.

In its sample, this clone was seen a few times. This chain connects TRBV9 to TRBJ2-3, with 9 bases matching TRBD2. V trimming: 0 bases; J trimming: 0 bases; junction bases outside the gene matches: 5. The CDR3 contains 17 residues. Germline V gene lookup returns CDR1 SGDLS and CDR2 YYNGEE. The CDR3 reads CASSVGGGRVSTDTQYF. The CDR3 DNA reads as TGTGCCAGCAGCGTAGGTGGCGGGAGGGTAAGCACAGATACGCAGTATTTT.

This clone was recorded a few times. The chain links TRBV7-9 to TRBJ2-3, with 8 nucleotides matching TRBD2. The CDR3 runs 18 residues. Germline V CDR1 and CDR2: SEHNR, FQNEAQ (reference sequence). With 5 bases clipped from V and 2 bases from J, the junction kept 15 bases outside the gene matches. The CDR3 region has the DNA TGTGCCAGCAGCGGACCAACTCGGGGGGGGTCTAACACAGATACGCAGTATTTT. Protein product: CASSGPTRGGSNTDTQYF.

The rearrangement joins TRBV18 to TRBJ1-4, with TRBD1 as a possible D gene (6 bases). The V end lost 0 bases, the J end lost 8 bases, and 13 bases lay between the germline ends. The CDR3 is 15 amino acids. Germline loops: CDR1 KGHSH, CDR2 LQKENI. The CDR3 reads CASSPPQQGREKLFF. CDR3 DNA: TGTGCCAGCTCACCACCCCAACAGGGAAGGGAAAAACTGTTTTTT.

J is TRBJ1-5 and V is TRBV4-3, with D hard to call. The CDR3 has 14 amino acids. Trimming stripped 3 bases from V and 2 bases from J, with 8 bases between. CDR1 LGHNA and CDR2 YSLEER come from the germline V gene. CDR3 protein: CASSQGARNQPQHF. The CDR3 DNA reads TGCGCCAGCAGCCAGGGAGCGCGCAATCAGCCCCAGCATTTT.

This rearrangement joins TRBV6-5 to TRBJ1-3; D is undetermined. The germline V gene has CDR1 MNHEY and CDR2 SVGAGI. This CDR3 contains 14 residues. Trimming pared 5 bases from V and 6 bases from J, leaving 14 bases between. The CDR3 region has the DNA TGTGCCAGCAGTACTCGGGGAAGAGCAAACACCATATATTTT. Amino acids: CASSTRGRANTIYF.

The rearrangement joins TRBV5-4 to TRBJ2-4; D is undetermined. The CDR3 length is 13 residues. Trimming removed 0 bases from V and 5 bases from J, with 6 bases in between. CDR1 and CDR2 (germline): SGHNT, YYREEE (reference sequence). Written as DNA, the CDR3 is TGTGCCAGCAGCTTGGTTACACAAAACATTCAGTACTTC. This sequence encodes CASSLVTQNIQYF.

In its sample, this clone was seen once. In DNA form, the CDR3 reads TGTGCCAGCAGCCAGACGTCTAGCGGTTCCTACGAGCAGTACTTC. Its translation: CASSQTSSGSYEQYF. The chain joins TRBV7-6 to TRBJ2-7; 7 bases map to TRBD2. CDR1 and CDR2 from the germline V gene are SGHVS and FNYEAQ. This CDR3 region has 15 residues. Trimming removed 5 bases from V and 1 base from J; junction bases left unmatched: 8.

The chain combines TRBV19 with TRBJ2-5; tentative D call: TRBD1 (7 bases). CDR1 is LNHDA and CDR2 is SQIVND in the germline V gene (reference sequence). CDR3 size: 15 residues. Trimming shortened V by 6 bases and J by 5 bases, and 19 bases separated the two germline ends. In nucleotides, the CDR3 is TGTGCCAGTAGAGAGGGGGCCGGGGGTGGCGAGACCCAGTACTTC. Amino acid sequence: CASREGAGGGETQYF. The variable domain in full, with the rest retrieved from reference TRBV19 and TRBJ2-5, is DGGITQSPKYLFRKEGQNVTLSCEQNLNHDAMYWYRQDPGQGLRLIYYSQIVNDFQKGDIAEGYSVSREKKESFPLTVTSAQKNPTAFYLCASREGAGGGETQYFGPGTRLLVL.

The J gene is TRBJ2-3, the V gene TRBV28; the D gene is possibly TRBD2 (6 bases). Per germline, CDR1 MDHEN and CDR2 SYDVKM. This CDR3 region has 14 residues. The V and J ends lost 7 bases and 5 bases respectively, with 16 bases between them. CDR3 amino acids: CASISGGREDTQYF. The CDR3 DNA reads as TGTGCCAGCATTAGCGGCGGGCGAGAAGATACGCAGTATTTT.

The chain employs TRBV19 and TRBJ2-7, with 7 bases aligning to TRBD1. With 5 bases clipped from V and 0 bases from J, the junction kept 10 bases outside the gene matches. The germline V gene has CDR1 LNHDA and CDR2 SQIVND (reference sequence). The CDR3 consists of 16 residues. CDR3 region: CASSLKGAPSSYEQYF. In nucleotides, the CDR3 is TGTGCCAGTAGTTTGAAGGGGGCGCCCAGCTCCTACGAGCAGTACTTC.

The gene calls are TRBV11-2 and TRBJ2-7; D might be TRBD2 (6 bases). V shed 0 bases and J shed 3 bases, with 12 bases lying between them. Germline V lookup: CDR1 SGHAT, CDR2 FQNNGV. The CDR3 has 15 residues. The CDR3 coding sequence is TGTGCCAGCAGCTTAGATAGCGGCGGATTCTACGAGCAGTACTTC. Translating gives CASSLDSGGFYEQYF.

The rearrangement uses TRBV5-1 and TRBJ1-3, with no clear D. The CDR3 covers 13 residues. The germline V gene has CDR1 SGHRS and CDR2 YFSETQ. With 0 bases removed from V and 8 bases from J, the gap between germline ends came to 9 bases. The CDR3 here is CASSLEPSDTIYF. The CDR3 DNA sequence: TGCGCCAGCAGCTTGGAACCCAGCGACACCATATATTTT.

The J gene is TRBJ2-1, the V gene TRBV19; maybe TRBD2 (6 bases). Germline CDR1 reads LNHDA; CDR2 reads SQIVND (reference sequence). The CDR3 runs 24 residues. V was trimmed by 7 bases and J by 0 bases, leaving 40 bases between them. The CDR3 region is CASIPPCPERWWRAGFCSYNEQFF. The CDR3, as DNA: TGTGCCAGTATACCACCGTGTCCAGAACGCTGGTGGAGGGCCGGGTTCTGCTCCTACAATGAGCAGTTCTTC.